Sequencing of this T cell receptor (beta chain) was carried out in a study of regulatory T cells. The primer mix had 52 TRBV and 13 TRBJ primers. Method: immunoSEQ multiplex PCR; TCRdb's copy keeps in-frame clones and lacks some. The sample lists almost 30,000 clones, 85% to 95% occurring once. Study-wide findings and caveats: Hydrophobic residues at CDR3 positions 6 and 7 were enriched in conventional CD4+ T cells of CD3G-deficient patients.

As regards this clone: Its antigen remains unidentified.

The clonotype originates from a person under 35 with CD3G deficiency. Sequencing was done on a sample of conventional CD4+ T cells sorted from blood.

This CDR3 is CASSTGLAGALGEQFF. The CDR3 coding sequence is TGTGCCAGTAGTACGGGACTAGCGGGAGCGTTGGGTGAGCAGTTCTTC. This chain uses TRBV19 with TRBJ2-1, with 14 bases fitting TRBD2. Trimming removed 4 bases from V and 9 bases from J; junction bases left unmatched: 8. Germline CDR1 reads LNHDA; CDR2 reads SQIVND (reference sequence). This CDR3 has 16 amino acids.